This T cell receptor (beta chain) was sequenced during a study of cytomegalovirus exposure and HLA in healthy donors. Germline lookup yields CDR1 SGDLS and CDR2 YYNGEE. Trimming pared 0 bases from V and 0 bases from J, leaving 13 bases between. The CDR3 has 17 residues. The primer mix had 60 Vbeta and 13 Jbeta primers. The repertoire was sequenced with immunoSEQ multiplex PCR; TCRdb's copy has only in-frame clones and lacks some. The specimen's table records around 210,000 clones. The receptor was isolated from a woman in her 30s in good health and CMV-seropositive. Sequencing was carried out using PBMCs. The V gene is TRBV9, the J gene TRBJ2-1, with D perhaps matching TRBD1 (6 bases). CDR3 in amino acids: CASSVDQGLSSYNEQFF. The CDR3 coding sequence is TGTGCCAGCAGCGTAGATCAGGGGCTCAGCTCCTACAATGAGCAGTTCTTC.